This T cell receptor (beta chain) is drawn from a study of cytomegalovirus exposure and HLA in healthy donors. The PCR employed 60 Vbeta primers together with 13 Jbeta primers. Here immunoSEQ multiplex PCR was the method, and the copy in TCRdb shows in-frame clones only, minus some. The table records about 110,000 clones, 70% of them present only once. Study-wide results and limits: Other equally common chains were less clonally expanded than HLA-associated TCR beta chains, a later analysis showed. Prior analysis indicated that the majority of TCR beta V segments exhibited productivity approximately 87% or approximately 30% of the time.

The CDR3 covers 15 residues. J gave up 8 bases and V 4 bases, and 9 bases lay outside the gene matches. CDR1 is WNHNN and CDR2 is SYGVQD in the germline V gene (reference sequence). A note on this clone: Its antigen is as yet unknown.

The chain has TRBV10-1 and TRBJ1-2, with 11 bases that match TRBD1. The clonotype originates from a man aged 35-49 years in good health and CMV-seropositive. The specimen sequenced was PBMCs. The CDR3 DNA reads TGCGCCAGCAGTGCTGGGACAGGGGGAGAACGAGGCTACACCTTC. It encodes CASSAGTGGERGYTF.